Listed below are T cell receptor beta chains from one sample, sequenced in a study of shared clonotypes between healthy human individuals. Some clones are missing from TCRdb's copy, which holds only in-frame ones; the method was immunoSEQ multiplex PCR. The data hold some 1.5 million clones, with around 95% observed a single time. Material: naive CD4+ T cells sorted from blood. All receptors come from a man aged 25 to 45 in good health. Both conserved end residues are part of each CDR3. A D gene is named only where the DNA matches it firmly. For some rows the clone size is stated as once, few or many, or as a class when expanded; others skip it.

len	d_gene	abundance	v_gene	j_gene	CDR3nt	CDR3aa
16	TRBD2	NA	TRBV7-9	TRBJ2-5	TGTGCCAGCAGGCTGATACTAGCGGGATTCCAAGAGACCCAGTACTTC	CASRLILAGFQETQYF
15	TRBD1	NA	TRBV25-1	TRBJ2-1	TGTGCCAGCAGTGAATCCGGGACAGGGGTAAATGAGCAGTTCTTC	CASSESGTGVNEQFF
13	NA	NA	TRBV28	TRBJ2-7	TGTGCCAGCAGTCAGGGGAGGGACGTGGAGCAGTACTTC	CASSQGRDVEQYF
17	TRBD2	NA	TRBV11-2	TRBJ2-7	TGTGCCAGCAGCCCGAACTACGGGGGGGCGGGTAGGTACGAGCAGTACTTC	CASSPNYGGAGRYEQYF
16	NA	NA	TRBV6-5	TRBJ2-2	TGTGCCAGCAGTTACTCTGCGGCAGGGACTACCGGGGAGCTGTTTTTT	CASSYSAAGTTGELFF
17	TRBD1	NA	TRBV28	TRBJ2-7	TGTGCCAGCAGTTTATTCACTCCGGGACAGGCCCGCTACGAGCAGTACTTC	CASSLFTPGQARYEQYF
16	NA	once	TRBV2	TRBJ1-4	TGTGCCAGCAGTGACGGCGGCACTACAGCGGACGAAAAACTGTTTTTT	CASSDGGTTADEKLFF
12	TRBD1	NA	TRBV10-3	TRBJ1-1	TGTGCCACCTTTACAGGGGCAGGTGAAGCTTTCTTT	CATFTGAGEAFF
13	NA	NA	TRBV21-1	TRBJ2-7	TGTGCCAGCTTGTGGACAGAACCCTACGAGCAGTACTTC	CASLWTEPYEQYF
12	NA	NA	TRBV6-1	TRBJ1-4	TGTGCCAGCAGTCCCCCGGGGGAAAAACTGTTTTTT	CASSPPGEKLFF
17	TRBD1	NA	TRBV27	TRBJ1-5	TGTGCCAGCAGTTTATACGGCGGGGAGGGGGCGCGGCAGCCCCAGCATTTT	CASSLYGGEGARQPQHF
16	TRBD1	NA	TRBV7-9	TRBJ1-4	TGTGCCAGCAGCACAGGGACAGGGCAAGCTAATGAAAAACTGTTTTTT	CASSTGTGQANEKLFF
11	NA	NA	TRBV20-1	TRBJ1-2	TGCAGTGCTAGATACAGGGACGGCTACACCTTC	CSARYRDGYTF
15	NA	NA	TRBV19	TRBJ2-3	TGTGCCAGTAGTATACGGCCCCCCCCGGAGGATACGCAGTATTTT	CASSIRPPPEDTQYF
11	NA	NA	TRBV20-1	TRBJ2-1	TGCAGTGCTCGAAGGTACAATGAGCAGTTCTTC	CSARRYNEQFF
16	NA	NA	TRBV21-1	TRBJ2-1	TGTGCCAGCAGCAAGGTGGAAGGGAGTCGGGACAATGAGCAGTTCTTC	CASSKVEGSRDNEQFF
14	TRBD2	NA	TRBV23-1	TRBJ2-7	TGCGCCAGCAGCCGACTAGCGGGAGTCTGCGAGCAGTACTTC	CASSRLAGVCEQYF
16	TRBD2	NA	TRBV2	TRBJ2-7	TGTGCCAGCAATGCCGACCGAGGGACTAGTGCCTACGAGCAGTACTTC	CASNADRGTSAYEQYF
14	NA	NA	TRBV6-6	TRBJ1-1	TGTGCCAGCAGCTACTCGCAGAGGAACACTGAAGCTTTCTTT	CASSYSQRNTEAFF
16	TRBD2	once	TRBV19	TRBJ2-1	TGTGCCAGTAGTACCTCCCCGTTGGGACTACGGGGTGAGCAGTTCTTC	CASSTSPLGLRGEQFF
14	TRBD1	NA	TRBV5-1	TRBJ1-2	TGCGCCAGCAGCAAGGGACAGGGAGGCTTTGGCTACACCTTC	CASSKGQGGFGYTF
13	NA	NA	TRBV6-4	TRBJ2-3	TGTGCCAGCAGTGACTCTCCCGGGAGTAGGCAGTATTTT	CASSDSPGSRQYF
15	NA	NA	TRBV6-1	TRBJ2-5	TGTGCCAGCAACCAGCTGCCATACCATCAAGAGACCCAGTACTTC	CASNQLPYHQETQYF
15	NA	NA	TRBV11-2	TRBJ2-1	TGTGCCAGCAGCTCCATCCGGGGCGGGTCCGATGAGCAGTTCTTC	CASSSIRGGSDEQFF
15	NA	NA	TRBV2	TRBJ1-5	TGTGCCAGCAGTGGTGGTACAGGGAATCATCAGCCCCAGCATTTT	CASSGGTGNHQPQHF
13	NA	NA	TRBV29-1	TRBJ2-5	TGCAGCGGGGGGCTGGGGGAGCGAGAGACCCAGTACTTC	CSGGLGERETQYF
18	TRBD1	NA	TRBV7-8	TRBJ1-5	TGTGCCAGCAGCGTAGGGGGCAGGGGGGATCGTGGCAATCAGCCCCAGCATTTT	CASSVGGRGDRGNQPQHF
12	NA	NA	TRBV19	TRBJ1-4	TGTGCCAGTACCCGATGGGGCGAAAAACTGTTTTTT	CASTRWGEKLFF
14	NA	NA	TRBV10-3	TRBJ2-5	TGTGCCATCAGCAACACGTTAGGGGAAGAGACCCAGTACTTC	CAISNTLGEETQYF
13	NA	NA	TRBV15	TRBJ1-2	TGTGCCACCAGCAGGACCGACACCTATGGCTACACCTTC	CATSRTDTYGYTF